This entry lists 31 T cell receptor beta chains sequenced from one sample in a study of T cell repertoires in cytomegalovirus infection. The antigens of these receptors remain unknown. TCRdb ran MiXCR on the reads and lists one entry per CDR3 protein. The table lists hundreds of thousands of distinct CDR3 sequences, around 35% of them singletons. The sequencing used cultured PBMCs, collected from culture after CMV antigen stimulation. The origin of the receptors is a human donor in good health (CMV status not recorded). Some clones in this sample may be carry-over from other donors' samples.

The J gene is TRBJ1-4, the V gene TRBV25-1, with 8 bases aligning to TRBD1. The CDR3 is made up of 15 amino acids. Germline V gene lookup returns CDR1 MGHDK and CDR2 SYGVNS. The trim removed 4 bases at V and 8 bases at J, leaving 9 bases unmatched. The CDR3 nucleotides read TGTGCCAGCAGTGGAACGACAGGGGTGGGAGAAAAACTGTTTTTT. Protein sequence: CASSGTTGVGEKLFF.

The gene calls are TRBV3-1 and TRBJ1-4; TRBD1 might be the D (5 bases). The CDR3 runs 14 residues. The germline V gene encodes CDR1 LGHDT and CDR2 YNNKEL (reference sequence). V gave up 1 base and J gave up 7 bases, with 10 bases separating them. The CDR3 loop is CASSQADGTEKLFF. DNA for the CDR3: TGTGCCAGCAGCCAAGCGGACGGGACTGAAAAACTGTTTTTT.

This rearrangement joins TRBV12-3 or TRBV12-4 to TRBJ2-2; 8 positions agree with TRBD1. The CDR3 has 15 residues. V lost 3 bases to trimming and J lost 6 bases; unmatched junction nucleotides: 6. CDR3 sequence: CASSLTGAVSGELFF. CDR3 nucleotide sequence: TGTGCCAGCAGTTTGACAGGGGCGGTGTCCGGGGAGCTGTTTTTT.

This chain connects TRBV7-2 to TRBJ2-5, with a tentative D call TRBD1 (5 bases). Germline V gives CDR1 SGHTA, CDR2 FQGNSA. This CDR3 has 17 amino acids. Between the trimmed V and J ends, which lost 1 base and 2 bases, there was a span of 17 bases. The CDR3 reads CASSLVGPTIGQETQYF. The DNA for the CDR3 is TGTGCCAGCAGCTTAGTGGGGCCAACCATAGGTCAAGAGACCCAGTACTTC.

The rearrangement uses TRBV28 and TRBJ2-1; D perhaps matches TRBD1 (5 bases). Trimming left V 5 bases short and J 7 bases short, with 9 bases between. The CDR3 totals 12 residues. CDR1 and CDR2 from the germline V gene are MDHEN and SYDVKM. The CDR3 here is CASSIRVNEQFF. The CDR3 coding sequence is TGTGCCAGCAGTATCAGGGTGAATGAGCAGTTCTTC. The whole variable domain, remainder taken from reference TRBV28 and TRBJ2-1, is DVKVTQSSRYLVKRTGEKVFLECVQDMDHENMFWYRQDPGLGLRLIYFSYDVKMKEKGDIPEGYSVSREKKERFSLILESASTNQTSMYLCASSIRVNEQFFGPGTRLTVL.

V and J are TRBV6-6 and TRBJ2-7; weak D call: TRBD2 (7 bases). CDR1 is MNHNY, CDR2 SVGAGI, per germline (reference sequence). The CDR3 is made up of 15 amino acids. V lost 6 bases to trimming and J lost 2 bases, with 17 bases between them. CDR3: CASRGEGRGTYEQYF. The CDR3 coding sequence is TGTGCCAGCAGAGGGGAGGGCAGGGGAACCTACGAGCAGTACTTC.

This rearrangement joins TRBV11-2 to TRBJ1-4; D is possibly TRBD1 (5 bases). Deletions cut 2 bases from V and 3 bases from J, with 10 bases between. The CDR3 loop spans 15 amino acids. Germline CDR1 reads SGHAT; CDR2 reads FQNNGV. The CDR3 here is CASSLSGSANEKLFF. The CDR3 DNA sequence: TGTGCCAGCAGCTTATCAGGGTCTGCTAATGAAAAACTGTTTTTT.

The rearrangement uses TRBV6-2 or TRBV6-3 and TRBJ2-1; 7 bases line up with TRBD2. J gave up 7 bases and V 5 bases, and 11 bases lay outside the gene matches. CDR1 and CDR2 from the germline V gene are MNHEY and SVGEGT. The CDR3 is 15 amino acids. The CDR3: CASSKSGIRGNEQFF. The CDR3 bases are TGTGCCAGCAGTAAAAGCGGGATACGGGGAAATGAGCAGTTCTTC.

In its sample, this clonotype was seen a few times. The chain carries TRBV7-8 and TRBJ1-3; 7 positions match TRBD1. This CDR3 comprises 17 residues. J gave up 0 bases and V 5 bases, and 10 bases lay outside the gene matches. Germline V gives CDR1 SGHVS, CDR2 FQNEAQ. CDR3 bases: TGTGCCAGCAGCCCTCGAAGAGGGGGCGGCTCTGGAAACACCATATATTTT. It yields the protein CASSPRRGGGSGNTIYF.

A word on this clonotype: A much larger clone differs from this one at a single base, so this may be a read error. The final CDR3 position lacks the conserved phenylalanine or tryptophan, pointing to a likely read error. V usage is TRBV7-2 and J usage is TRBJ2-3, with D possibly matching TRBD2 (5 bases). The CDR3 spans 17 residues. Deletions cut 1 base from V and 6 bases from J, with 20 bases between. CDR1 is SGHTA and CDR2 is FQGNSA in the germline V gene. The CDR3 loop reads CASSLVSRRVAKDTQYL. DNA for the CDR3: TGTGCCAGCAGCTTAGTTAGCCGGCGGGTCGCTAAGGATACGCAGTATTTA.

In the case of this clonotype: The DNA is omitted, as the CDR3 cannot be located on it reliably, and the CDR3 follows TCRdb's listing. The chain recombines TRBV19 with TRBJ2-2. The CDR3 is 11 amino acids in total, end residues counted. Germline-derived CDR1 and CDR2 are LNHDA and SQIVND (reference sequence). CDR3 sequence: CASFGAGELFF.

This rearrangement joins TRBV7-8 to TRBJ1-1; 7 bases fit TRBD1. The length of the CDR3 is 14 residues. Trimming at V came to 3 bases and at J to 0 bases, leaving 1 base not matched to a gene. Germline CDR1 SGHVS, CDR2 FQNEAQ. CDR3 in amino acids: CASSFTGVNTEAFF. The DNA for the CDR3 is TGTGCCAGCAGCTTTACAGGGGTGAACACTGAAGCTTTCTTT.

This clonotype was counted between two and nine times. J is TRBJ2-7 and V is TRBV7-9, with D perhaps matching TRBD2 (5 bases). The CDR3 loop spans 14 amino acids. The germline V and J ends were trimmed by 1 base and 3 bases, with 10 bases remaining between them. Germline CDR1 SEHNR, CDR2 FQNEAQ (reference sequence). CDR3 sequence (DNA): TGTGCCAGCAGCTTAGGTTACGGGGTCTACGAGCAGTACTTC. It specifies CASSLGYGVYEQYF. Supplemented by reference TRBV7-9 and TRBJ2-7, the full variable domain reads DTGVSQNPRHKITKRGQNVTFRCDPISEHNRLYWYRQTLGQGPEFLTYFQNEAQLEKSRLLSDRFSAERPKGSFSTLEIQRTEQGDSAMYLCASSLGYGVYEQYFGPGTRLTVT.

The chain carries TRBV6-2 or TRBV6-3 and TRBJ2-5, with D tentatively TRBD2 (5 bases). The germline CDR1 and CDR2 sequences are MNHEY and SVGEGT. V shed 8 bases and J shed 2 bases, with 12 bases lying between them. CDR3 length: 13 amino acids. CDR3 amino acids: CASGKTGQETQYF. The CDR3 nucleotides read TGTGCCAGCGGCAAGACGGGGCAAGAGACCCAGTACTTC.

This clonotype was seen a handful of times. The chain is built from TRBV18 and TRBJ1-5; D not resolved. V lost 3 bases and J 5 bases, leaving 14 bases between the germline ends. Germline V lookup: CDR1 KGHSH, CDR2 LQKENI. There are 15 residues in the CDR3. CDR3 DNA sequence: TGTGCCAGCTCACCGAGCGGCGATTTGGATCAGCCCCAGCATTTT. It codes for CASSPSGDLDQPQHF.

This chain joins TRBV6-6 and TRBJ1-1; 7 nucleotides align to TRBD1. The CDR3 is made up of 15 amino acids. Unmatched junction bases numbered 13, after V lost 7 bases and J lost 5 bases. Germline loops: CDR1 MNHNY, CDR2 SVGAGI (reference sequence). The CDR3 coding sequence is TGTGCCAGCAACCGGCCGGGGCAGGGGGTTACTGAAGCTTTCTTT. Translating gives CASNRPGQGVTEAFF.

The rearrangement uses TRBV20-1 and TRBJ2-2; D is unclear. Germline CDR1 reads DFQATT; CDR2 reads SNEGSKA (reference sequence). Trimming took off 0 bases at V and 0 bases at J, with 5 bases between the two ends. The CDR3 extends over 14 amino acids. The CDR3 DNA reads as TGCAGTGCTAGAGACGTAGCGAACACCGGGGAGCTGTTTTTT. Protein: CSARDVANTGELFF.

The chain joins TRBV2 to TRBJ1-5; 8 nucleotides agree with TRBD1. The CDR3 length is 17 residues. The V gene's germline CDR1 is SNHLY and CDR2 FYNNEI. The V gene end was trimmed by 4 bases and the J gene end by 1 base; junction bases not matched to a gene: 9. The CDR3 DNA is TGTGCCAGCAGTGCTGGGCAGGGGGCACGGAGCAATCAGCCCCAGCATTTT. Residues: CASSAGQGARSNQPQHF.

The gene calls are TRBV19 and TRBJ1-1; the match to TRBD1 covers 7 bases. CDR1 and CDR2 from the germline V gene are LNHDA and SQIVND (reference sequence). CDR3 length: 14 residues. The V segment lost 5 bases and the J segment 4 bases; nucleotides outside the gene matches: 7. In DNA form, the CDR3 reads TGTGCCAGTAGTGGCGACAGGGTGTCCACTGAAGCTTTCTTT. It yields the protein CASSGDRVSTEAFF.

This clonotype was recorded a few times. The gene calls are TRBV6-1 and TRBJ1-6; a possible D gene is TRBD1 (5 bases). V dropped 10 bases and J dropped 9 bases, with 31 bases sitting between them. Germline CDR1 and CDR2: MNHNS and SASEGT. CDR3 length: 18 amino acids. The CDR3 nucleotides read TGTGCCACCAAAGCAGTTCAGGGATGGCGACGTATAGGTTCACCCCTCCACTTT. It is translated as CATKAVQGWRRIGSPLHF.

The rearrangement links TRBV6-1 to TRBJ1-5; D call uncertain. Per germline, CDR1 MNHNS and CDR2 SASEGT. This CDR3 has 15 residues. Trimming removed 4 bases at V and 4 bases at J, with 14 bases between. CDR3 sequence reads: CASSARRVENQPQHF. The DNA for the CDR3 is TGTGCCAGCAGTGCCCGACGCGTTGAGAATCAGCCCCAGCATTTT.

This clonotype was recorded a few times. The rearrangement uses TRBV4-1 and TRBJ2-4; 12 bases are a match to TRBD2. Trimming removed 1 base from V and 3 bases from J; junction bases left unmatched: 7. Germline CDR1 and CDR2: MGHRA and YSYEKL. There are 18 residues in the CDR3. DNA for the CDR3: TGCGCCAGCAGCCAAGGACGGGCTAGCGGGGGGGTCAAAAACATTCAGTACTTC. Amino acid sequence: CASSQGRASGGVKNIQYF.

The V call is TRBV7-2, the J call TRBJ2-3, with D tentatively TRBD1 (6 bases). V lost 1 base and J lost 8, with 13 bases in between. Germline CDR1 is SGHTA and CDR2 is FQGNSA. This CDR3 comprises 14 residues. The CDR3 DNA sequence: TGTGCCAGCAGCTTAGGGATGGGGGCGGGTACGCAGTATTTT. This encodes CASSLGMGAGTQYF. Full variable domain (missing parts from reference TRBV7-2 and TRBJ2-3): GAGVSQSPSNKVTEKGKDVELRCDPISGHTALYWYRQSLGQGLEFLIYFQGNSAPDKSGLPSDRFSAERTGGSVSTLTIQRTQQEDSAVYLCASSLGMGAGTQYFGPGTRLTVL.

J is TRBJ1-6 and V is TRBV6-1; no firm D call. Looked up from germline, CDR1 is MNHNS and CDR2 is SASEGT. V lost 6 bases to trimming and J lost 4 bases, with 13 bases between them. The length of the CDR3 is 15 residues. CDR3 bases: TGTGCCAGCAGGACCCGGGAAGGATATAATTCACCCCTCCACTTT. Translated, it gives CASRTREGYNSPLHF.

This rearrangement joins TRBV20-1 to TRBJ2-7; the D is unclear. The CDR3 contains 15 residues. The V gene's germline CDR1 is DFQATT and CDR2 SNEGSKA (reference sequence). V lost 0 bases to trimming and J lost 3 bases, with 15 bases between them. The CDR3 sequence: CSAREGPEPYYEQYF. DNA for the CDR3: TGCAGTGCTAGAGAAGGTCCCGAACCGTACTACGAGCAGTACTTC.

This chain uses TRBV7-4 with TRBJ2-7; D uncertain. Trimming stripped 5 bases from V and 6 bases from J, with 23 bases between. The CDR3 consists of 16 residues. Germline CDR1 is SGHVT and CDR2 is SQSDAQ. The CDR3 region has the DNA TGTGCCAGCAGCCCTTCGCCAGGTCAAACTGCGGTCGAGCAGTACTTC. Amino acid sequence: CASSPSPGQTAVEQYF.

This clonotype has just a few counts. V and J are TRBV6-2 or TRBV6-3 and TRBJ2-5, with TRBD1 identical over 8 bases. This CDR3 spans 16 amino acids. V trimming: 0 bases; J trimming: 4 bases; junction bases outside the gene matches: 7. CDR1 MNHEY and CDR2 SVGEGT come from the germline V gene. The CDR3 is CASSYSLGQVRETQYF. CDR3 DNA: TGTGCCAGCAGTTACTCCTTGGGACAGGTTCGAGAGACCCAGTACTTC.

The CDR3 here is CASGGSGSLETQYF. CDR3 in DNA: TGTGCCAGCGGGGGTAGCGGGAGTTTGGAGACCCAGTACTTC. The chain uses TRBV6-6 and TRBJ2-5; 9 bases agree with TRBD2. The CDR3 sequence is 14 residues long. Trimming cost V 8 bases and J 5 bases; bases outside gene matches: 9. CDR1 is MNHNY, CDR2 SVGAGI, per germline (reference sequence).

This clonotype was counted a few times. The V call is TRBV7-2, the J call TRBJ1-1; D is undetermined. The CDR3 spans 14 residues. Germline V gene sequence: CDR1 SGHTA, CDR2 FQGNSA. V lost 5 bases and J lost 0, with 10 bases in between. CDR3 in DNA: TGTGCCAGCAGCCCGAGCGAATTGAACACTGAAGCTTTCTTT. Translation gives CASSPSELNTEAFF.

This clonotype was recorded at least ten times. The chain is built from TRBV7-2 and TRBJ1-6; maybe TRBD1 (6 bases). The V gene lost 5 bases and the J gene lost 0 bases, with 20 bases spanning the gap. The CDR3 loop spans 19 amino acids. Germline V CDR1 and CDR2: SGHTA, FQGNSA. CDR3: CASSPGTIKTGSYNSPLHF. Written as DNA, the CDR3 is TGTGCCAGCAGCCCGGGGACAATCAAAACAGGCTCCTATAATTCACCCCTCCACTTT. Based on the CDR3 plus reference TRBV7-2 and TRBJ1-6, the full variable domain is GAGVSQSPSNKVTEKGKDVELRCDPISGHTALYWYRQSLGQGLEFLIYFQGNSAPDKSGLPSDRFSAERTGGSVSTLTIQRTQQEDSAVYLCASSPGTIKTGSYNSPLHFGNGTRLTVT.

This clonotype was observed a handful of times. The chain combines TRBV4-1 with TRBJ2-3; 8 nucleotides agree with TRBD2. J was trimmed by 2 bases and V by 8 bases; bases with no gene match: 12. The germline V gene encodes CDR1 MGHRA and CDR2 YSYEKL. This CDR3 has 16 amino acids. Here the CDR3 DNA reads TGCGCCAGCCGGCGGATCGGGGGGGTTCCCACAGATACGCAGTATTTT. Its protein is CASRRIGGVPTDTQYF.